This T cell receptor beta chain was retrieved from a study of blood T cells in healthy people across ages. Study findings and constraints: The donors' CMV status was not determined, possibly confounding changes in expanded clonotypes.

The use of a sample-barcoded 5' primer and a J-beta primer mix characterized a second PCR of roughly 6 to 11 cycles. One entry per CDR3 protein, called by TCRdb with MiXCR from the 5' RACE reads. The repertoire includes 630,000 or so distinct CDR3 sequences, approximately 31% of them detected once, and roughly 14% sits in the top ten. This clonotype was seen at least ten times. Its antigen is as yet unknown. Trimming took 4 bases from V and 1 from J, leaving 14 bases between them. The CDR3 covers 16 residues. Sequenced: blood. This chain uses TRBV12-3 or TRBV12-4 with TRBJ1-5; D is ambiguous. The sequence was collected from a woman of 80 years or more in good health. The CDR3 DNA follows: TGTGCCAGCAGTTCCCTCGGGCCAAGGAGCAATCAGCCCCAGCATTTT. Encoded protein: CASSSLGPRSNQPQHF.